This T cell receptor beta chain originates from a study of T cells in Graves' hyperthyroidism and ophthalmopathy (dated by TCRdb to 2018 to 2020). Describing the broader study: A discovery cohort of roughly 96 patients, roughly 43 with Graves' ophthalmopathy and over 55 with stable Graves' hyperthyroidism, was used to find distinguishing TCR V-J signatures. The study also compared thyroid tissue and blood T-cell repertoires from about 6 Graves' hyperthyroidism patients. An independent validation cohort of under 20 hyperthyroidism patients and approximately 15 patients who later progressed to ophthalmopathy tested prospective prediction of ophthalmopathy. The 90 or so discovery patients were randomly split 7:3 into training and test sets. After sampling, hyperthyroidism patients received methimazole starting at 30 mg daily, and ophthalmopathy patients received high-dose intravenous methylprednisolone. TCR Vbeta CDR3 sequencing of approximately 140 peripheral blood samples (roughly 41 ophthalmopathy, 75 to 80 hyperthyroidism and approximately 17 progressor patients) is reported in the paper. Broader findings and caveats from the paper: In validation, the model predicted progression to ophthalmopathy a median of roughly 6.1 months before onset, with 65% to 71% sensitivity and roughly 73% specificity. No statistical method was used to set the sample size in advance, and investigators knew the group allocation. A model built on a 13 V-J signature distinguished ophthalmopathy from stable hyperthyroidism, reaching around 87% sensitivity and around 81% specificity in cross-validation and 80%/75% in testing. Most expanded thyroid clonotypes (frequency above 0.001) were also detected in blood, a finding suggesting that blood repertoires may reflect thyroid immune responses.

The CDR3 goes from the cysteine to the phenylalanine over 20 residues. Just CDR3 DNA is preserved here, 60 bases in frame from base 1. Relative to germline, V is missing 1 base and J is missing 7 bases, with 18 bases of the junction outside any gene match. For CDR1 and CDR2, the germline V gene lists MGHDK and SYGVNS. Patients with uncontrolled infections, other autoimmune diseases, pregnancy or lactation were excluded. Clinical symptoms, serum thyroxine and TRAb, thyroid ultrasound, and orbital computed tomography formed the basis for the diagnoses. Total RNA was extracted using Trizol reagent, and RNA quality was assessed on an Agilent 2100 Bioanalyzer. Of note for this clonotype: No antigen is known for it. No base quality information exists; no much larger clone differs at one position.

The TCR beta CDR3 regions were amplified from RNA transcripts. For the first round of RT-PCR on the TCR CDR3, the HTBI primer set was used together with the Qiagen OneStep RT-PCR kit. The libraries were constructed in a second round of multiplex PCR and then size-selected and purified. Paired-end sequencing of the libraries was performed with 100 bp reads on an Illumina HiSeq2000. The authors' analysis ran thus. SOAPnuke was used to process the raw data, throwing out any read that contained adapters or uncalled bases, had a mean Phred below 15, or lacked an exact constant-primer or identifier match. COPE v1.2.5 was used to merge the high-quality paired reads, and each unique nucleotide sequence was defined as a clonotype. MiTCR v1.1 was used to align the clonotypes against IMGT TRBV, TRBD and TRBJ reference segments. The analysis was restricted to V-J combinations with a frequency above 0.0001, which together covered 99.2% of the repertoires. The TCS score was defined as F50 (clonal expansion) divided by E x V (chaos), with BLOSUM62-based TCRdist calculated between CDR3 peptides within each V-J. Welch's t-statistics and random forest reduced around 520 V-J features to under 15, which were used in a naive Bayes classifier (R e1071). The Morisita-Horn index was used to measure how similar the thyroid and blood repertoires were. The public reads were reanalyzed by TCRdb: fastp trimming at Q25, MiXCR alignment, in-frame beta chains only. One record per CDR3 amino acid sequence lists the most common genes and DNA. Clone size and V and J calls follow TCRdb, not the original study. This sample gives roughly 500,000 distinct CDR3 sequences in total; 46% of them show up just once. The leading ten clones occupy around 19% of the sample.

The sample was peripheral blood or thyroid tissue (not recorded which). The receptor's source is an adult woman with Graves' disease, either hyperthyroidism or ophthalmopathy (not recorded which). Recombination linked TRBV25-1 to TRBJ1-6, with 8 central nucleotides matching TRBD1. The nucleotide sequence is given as TGTGCCAGCAGTGAATGTCGGAGGGTTAGACAGGGGACTGGCAATTCACCCCTCCACTTT. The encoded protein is CASSECRRVRQGTGNSPLHF. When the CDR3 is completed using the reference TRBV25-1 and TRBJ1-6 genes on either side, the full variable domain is EADIYQTPRYLVIGTGKKITLECSQTMGHDKMYWYQQDPGMELHLIHYSYGVNSTEKGDLSSESTVSRIRTEHFPLTLESARPSHTSQYLCASSECRRVRQGTGNSPLHFGNGTRLTVT.